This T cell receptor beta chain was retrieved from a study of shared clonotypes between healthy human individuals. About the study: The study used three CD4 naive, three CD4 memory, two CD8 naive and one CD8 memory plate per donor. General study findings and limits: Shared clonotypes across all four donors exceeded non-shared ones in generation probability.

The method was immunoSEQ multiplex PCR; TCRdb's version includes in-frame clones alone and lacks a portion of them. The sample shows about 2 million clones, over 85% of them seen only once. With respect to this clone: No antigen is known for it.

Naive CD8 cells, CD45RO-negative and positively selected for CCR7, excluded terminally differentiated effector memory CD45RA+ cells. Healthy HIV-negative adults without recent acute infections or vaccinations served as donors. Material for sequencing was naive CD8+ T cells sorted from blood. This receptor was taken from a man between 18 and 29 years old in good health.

CDR3 in DNA: TGCGCCAGCAGCCTGGGGTCAGGGTTTACCGGGGAGCTGTTTTTT. The encoded protein is CASSLGSGFTGELFF. The J gene is TRBJ2-2, the V gene TRBV4-3; D perhaps matches TRBD1 (5 bases). Germline V CDR1 and CDR2: LGHNA, YSLEER. Trimming removed 4 bases at V and 5 bases at J, with 14 bases between. The CDR3 spans 15 residues.